Each of the 6 T cell receptor beta chains below was sequenced from the same sample in a study of T cells in Graves' hyperthyroidism and ophthalmopathy. Amplification of TCR beta CDR3 regions was performed using RNA transcripts as template. TCR CDR3 underwent first-round RT-PCR with the HTBI primer set. TCRdb processed the multiplex PCR reads anew with MiXCR; each CDR3 protein has one entry. Of 300,000 to 450,000 distinct CDR3 sequences listed, about 15% are singletons. Sequencing used blood. The source of these receptors is a woman under 40 with Graves' ophthalmopathy.

This clonotype was recorded at least ten times. This chain joins TRBV7-9 and TRBJ2-2, with D perhaps matching TRBD1 or TRBD2 (5 bases each). This CDR3 spans 13 amino acids. V dropped 6 bases and J dropped 4 bases, with 9 bases sitting between them. Germline-derived CDR1 and CDR2 are SEHNR and FQNEAQ (reference sequence). The CDR3 DNA sequence: TGTGCCAGCAGGAGGGACCTCACCGGGGAGCTGTTTTTT. As protein: CASRRDLTGELFF.

This clonotype has ten or more counts. V gene TRBV20-1 combines with J gene TRBJ1-1, with D possibly being TRBD1 (6 bases). The CDR3 totals 12 residues. Trimming stripped 6 bases from V and 0 bases from J, with 8 bases between. Looked up from germline, CDR1 is DFQATT and CDR2 is SNEGSKA (reference sequence). The CDR3 loop reads CSATGLNTEAFF. In DNA, the CDR3 is TGCAGTGCCACAGGGTTGAACACTGAAGCTTTCTTT.

The J gene is TRBJ2-5, the V gene TRBV19; 11 bases agree with TRBD1. The CDR3 has 15 amino acids. Germline V gene data show CDR1 as LNHDA and CDR2 as SQIVND (reference sequence). The V segment lost 3 bases and the J segment 7 bases; nucleotides outside the gene matches: 7. CDR3 nucleotide sequence: TGTGCCAGTAGTATTGGACAGGGGGCGCAGGGGACCCAGTACTTC. This encodes CASSIGQGAQGTQYF.

This clonotype showed up many times. The chain links TRBV6-1 to TRBJ1-4, with D maybe TRBD1 (6 bases). The CDR3 sequence is 13 residues long. Deletions cut 7 bases from V and 3 bases from J, with 9 bases between. CDR1 and CDR2 from the germline V gene are MNHNS and SASEGT. CDR3 region: CASNRVPNEKLFF. The CDR3 coding sequence is TGTGCCAGCAACAGGGTCCCTAATGAAAAACTGTTTTTT.

This clonotype was found a few times. The chain has TRBV24-1 and TRBJ2-7; D is perhaps TRBD2 (5 bases). The germline V gene has CDR1 KGHDR and CDR2 SFDVKD. V dropped 4 bases and J dropped 4 bases, with 13 bases sitting between them. The CDR3 totals 14 residues. CDR3 in DNA: TGTGCCACCAGTGAGCGAGGGTTGGGATACGAGCAGTACTTC. Encoded protein: CATSERGLGYEQYF.

Worth noting for this clonotype: This could be a read error, since a much larger clone is one nucleotide away. The V gene is TRBV28, the J gene TRBJ2-7; no reliable D call. CDR1 is MDHEN and CDR2 is SYDVKM in the germline V gene. V lost 6 bases, J lost 5 bases, and 5 bases lay in between. This CDR3 is 10 amino acids long. The DNA for the CDR3 is TGTGCCAGCAGGGGAAACGAGCAGTACTTC. Its protein product is CASRGNEQYF.